This TCR beta chain was recorded in a study of blood T cell repertoires in COVID-19. Study overall: Sites in the United States, Italy and Spain provided acute and convalescent COVID-19 samples. PBMCs, B-cell-depleted T cells, or T cells provided the cDNA or gDNA that made up the material.

Sequencing was performed with immunoSEQ multiplex PCR; in TCRdb, only in-frame clones are kept and a portion is missing. Here the sample spans more than 100,000 clones, approximately 87% being singletons. CDR3 length equals 15 residues. CDR1 SGHRS and CDR2 YFSETQ come from the germline V gene. V trimming: 4 bases; J trimming: 4 bases; junction bases outside the gene matches: 5. The specimen sequenced was peripheral blood. The chain carries TRBV5-1 and TRBJ2-7, with 13 bases matching TRBD2. This sequence was found in a man between 65 and 85 years old with active COVID-19. This CDR3 is CASSGGTSGIYEQYF. For the CDR3, the DNA is TGCGCCAGCAGCGGCGGGACTAGCGGGATTTACGAGCAGTACTTC.